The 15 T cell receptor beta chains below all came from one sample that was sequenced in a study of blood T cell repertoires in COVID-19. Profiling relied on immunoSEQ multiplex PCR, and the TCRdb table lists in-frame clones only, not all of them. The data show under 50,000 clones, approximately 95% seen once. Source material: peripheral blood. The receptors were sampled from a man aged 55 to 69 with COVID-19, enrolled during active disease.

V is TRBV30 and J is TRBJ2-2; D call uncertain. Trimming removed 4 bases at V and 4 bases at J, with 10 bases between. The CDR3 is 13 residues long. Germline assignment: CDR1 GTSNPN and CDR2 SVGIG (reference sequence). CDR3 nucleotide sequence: TGTGCCTGGAAACGCTCAGTCACCGGGGAGCTGTTTTTT. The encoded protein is CAWKRSVTGELFF.

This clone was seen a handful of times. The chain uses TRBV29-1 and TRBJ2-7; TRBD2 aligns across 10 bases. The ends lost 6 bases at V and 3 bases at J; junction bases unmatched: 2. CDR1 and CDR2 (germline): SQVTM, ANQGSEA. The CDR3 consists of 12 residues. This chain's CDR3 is CSVKREGYEQYF. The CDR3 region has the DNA TGCAGCGTAAAGCGGGAGGGCTACGAGCAGTACTTC.

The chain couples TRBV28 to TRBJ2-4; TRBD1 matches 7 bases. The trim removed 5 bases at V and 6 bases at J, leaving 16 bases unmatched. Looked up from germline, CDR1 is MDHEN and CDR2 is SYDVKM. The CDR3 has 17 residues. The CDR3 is CASSRPTSDRARNIQYF. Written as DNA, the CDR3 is TGTGCCAGCAGTCGACCCACCTCAGACAGGGCTAGAAACATTCAGTACTTC.

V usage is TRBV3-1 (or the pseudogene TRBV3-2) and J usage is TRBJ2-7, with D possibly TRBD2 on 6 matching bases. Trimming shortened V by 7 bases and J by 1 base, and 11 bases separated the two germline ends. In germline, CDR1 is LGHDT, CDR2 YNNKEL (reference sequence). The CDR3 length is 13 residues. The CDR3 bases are TGTGCCAGCAAGGATGGGGGGTCCTACGAGCAGTACTTC. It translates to CASKDGGSYEQYF.

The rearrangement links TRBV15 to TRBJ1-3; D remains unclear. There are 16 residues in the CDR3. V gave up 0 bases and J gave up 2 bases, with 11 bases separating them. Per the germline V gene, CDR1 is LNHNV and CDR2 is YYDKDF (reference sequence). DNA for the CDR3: TGTGCCACCAGCAGAGATAGGGAGGAGACTGGAAACACCATATATTTT. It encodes CATSRDREETGNTIYF.

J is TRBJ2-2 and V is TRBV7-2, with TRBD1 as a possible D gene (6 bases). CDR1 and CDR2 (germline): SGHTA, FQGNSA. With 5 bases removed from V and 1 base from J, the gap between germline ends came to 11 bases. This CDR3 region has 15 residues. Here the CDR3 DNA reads TGTGCCAGCAGCAGTAGGGGGAGGAACACCGGGGAGCTGTTTTTT. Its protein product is CASSSRGRNTGELFF.

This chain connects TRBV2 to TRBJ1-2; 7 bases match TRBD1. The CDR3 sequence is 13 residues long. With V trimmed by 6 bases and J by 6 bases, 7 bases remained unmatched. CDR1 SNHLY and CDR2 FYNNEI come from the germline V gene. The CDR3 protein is CASSDRARNGYTF. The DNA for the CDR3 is TGTGCCAGCAGCGACAGGGCGCGTAATGGCTACACCTTC. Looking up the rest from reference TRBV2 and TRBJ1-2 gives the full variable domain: EPEVTQTPSHQVTQMGQEVILRCVPISNHLYFYWYRQILGQKVEFLVSFYNNEISEKSEIFDDQFSVERPDGSNFTLKIRSTKLEDSAMYFCASSDRARNGYTFGSGTRLTVV.

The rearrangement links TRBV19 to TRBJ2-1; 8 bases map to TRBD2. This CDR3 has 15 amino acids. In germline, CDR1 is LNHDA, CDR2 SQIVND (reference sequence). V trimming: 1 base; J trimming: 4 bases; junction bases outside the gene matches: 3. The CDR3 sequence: CASSIAGGIYNEQFF. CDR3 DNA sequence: TGTGCCAGTAGTATAGCGGGAGGGATATACAATGAGCAGTTCTTC.

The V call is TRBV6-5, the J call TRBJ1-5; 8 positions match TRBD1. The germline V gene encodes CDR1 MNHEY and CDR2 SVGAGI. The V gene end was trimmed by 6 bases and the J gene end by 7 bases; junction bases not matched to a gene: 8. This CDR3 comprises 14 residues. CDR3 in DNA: TGTGCCAGCAGCCCCGGACAGGGATACCAGCCCCAGCATTTT. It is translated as CASSPGQGYQPQHF.

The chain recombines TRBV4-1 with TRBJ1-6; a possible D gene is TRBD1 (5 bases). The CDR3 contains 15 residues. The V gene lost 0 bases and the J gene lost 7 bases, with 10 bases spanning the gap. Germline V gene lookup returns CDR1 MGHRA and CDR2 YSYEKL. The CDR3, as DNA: TGCGCCAGCAGCCAAGATCCCGGGGGAAATTCACCCCTCCACTTT. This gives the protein CASSQDPGGNSPLHF.

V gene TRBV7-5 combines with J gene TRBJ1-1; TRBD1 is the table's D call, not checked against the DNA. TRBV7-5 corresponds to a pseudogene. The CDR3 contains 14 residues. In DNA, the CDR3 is TGTGCCAGAAGCTTAGTTGGGGCGAACACTGAAGCTTTCTTT. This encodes CARSLVGANTEAFF.

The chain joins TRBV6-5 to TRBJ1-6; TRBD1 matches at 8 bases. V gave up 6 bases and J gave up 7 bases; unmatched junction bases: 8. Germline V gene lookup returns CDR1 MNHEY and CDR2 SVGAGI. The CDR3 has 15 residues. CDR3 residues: CASRKTGTGNSPLHF. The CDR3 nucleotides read TGTGCCAGCAGGAAGACCGGGACAGGCAATTCACCCCTCCACTTT.

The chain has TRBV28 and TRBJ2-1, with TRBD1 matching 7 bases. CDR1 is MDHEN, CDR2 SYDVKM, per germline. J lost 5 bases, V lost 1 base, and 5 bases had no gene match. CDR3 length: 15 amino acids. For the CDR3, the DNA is TGTGCCAGCAGTTTATTCGGACAGGTGAACAATGAGCAGTTCTTC. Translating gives CASSLFGQVNNEQFF.

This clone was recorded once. CDR3 sequence: CASSRTGSNQPQHF. CDR3 DNA sequence: TGTGCCAGCAGTCGGACAGGGAGCAATCAGCCCCAGCATTTT. This chain joins TRBV6-2 or TRBV6-3 and TRBJ1-5, with 8 bases fitting TRBD1. V shed 5 bases, J shed 1 base, and the junction held 1 base outside the gene matches. The CDR3 length is 14 residues. CDR1 is MNHEY, CDR2 SVGEGT, per germline.

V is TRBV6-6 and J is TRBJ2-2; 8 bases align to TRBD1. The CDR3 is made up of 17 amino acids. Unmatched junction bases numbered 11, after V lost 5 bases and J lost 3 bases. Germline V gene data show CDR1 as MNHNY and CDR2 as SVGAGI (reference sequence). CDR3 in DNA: TGTGCCAGCAGTCCGCTCTCAGGGGGCGCGGACACCGGGGAGCTGTTTTTT. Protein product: CASSPLSGGADTGELFF.